This T cell receptor (beta chain) appears in the sequencing data of a study of T cell responses to AZD1222 COVID-19 vaccine. This clone was picked up one time. Pooled in the analysis were second doses at about 4 or about 12 weeks. The CDR3 runs 16 residues. Per germline, CDR1 SGHRS and CDR2 YFSETQ. V lost 1 base and J 1 base, leaving 11 bases between the germline ends. Sequenced by immunoSEQ multiplex PCR; TCRdb stores in-frame clones only, minus some. Of about 150,000 clones listed, approximately 90% were seen once; the top ten hold over 1%. The starting material was peripheral blood, obtained 28 days after the second AZD1222 dose. This receptor was taken from an adult who received the AZD1222 COVID-19 vaccine. The genes are TRBV5-1 and TRBJ2-2, with D hard to call. The DNA for the CDR3 is TGCGCCAGCAGCTTGTCCTCTCCAGTGAACACCGGGGAGCTGTTTTTT. Translating it yields CASSLSSPVNTGELFF.